The present T cell receptor (beta chain) was sequenced within a study of shared clonotypes between healthy human individuals. Study in general: The donor pool was made up of two women and three men aged 18 to 49. Each donor's CD8 memory used one plate, CD8 naive two, each CD4 subset three. Study-wide points: Non-shared clonotypes displayed generation probabilities falling below those of clonotypes present in all four donors.

Donors were Caucasian adults residing in Nashville, Tennessee, USA. A note on this clone: Its target is unknown.

The protocol was immunoSEQ multiplex PCR, while the TCRdb copy is restricted to in-frame clones and leaves out a portion. The sample records about 2.4 million clones, more than 85% being singletons. This CDR3 spans 19 amino acids. J lost 0 bases, V lost 1 base, and 7 bases had no gene match. CDR1 KGHSH and CDR2 LQKENI come from the germline V gene. The origin of this receptor is a man between 18 and 35 years old in good health. Some clones in this sample may be carry-over from other donors' samples. The material sequenced was naive CD4+ T cells from PBMCs. The subset: CD45RA+ positively selected. The chain has TRBV18 and TRBJ2-3; 13 nucleotides match TRBD2. The CDR3: CASSPQLAGGPSSTDTQYF. The CDR3, as DNA: TGTGCCAGCTCACCACAACTAGCGGGAGGGCCTTCTAGCACAGATACGCAGTATTTT.